This record covers a single T cell receptor beta chain. Its antigen remains unidentified. This entry comes from a study of T cells and Merkel cell carcinoma outcomes. General study points: Reportedly, T-cell repertoire with density predicts Merkel cell carcinoma outcomes.

Clones were read by immunoSEQ multiplex PCR, and TCRdb kept only the in-frame ones, dropping some. The sample records several thousand clones, 60% to 80% being singletons. Trimming stripped 2 bases from V and 7 bases from J, with 9 bases between. The CDR3 contains 13 residues. In germline, CDR1 is MNHEY, CDR2 SMNVEV (reference sequence). The chain employs TRBV27 and TRBJ1-5; D ambiguous. Sequenced: tumor tissue from Merkel cell carcinoma. The source of this sequence is a human donor with Merkel cell carcinoma. The CDR3 sequence: CASSLASWQPQHF. DNA of the CDR3: TGTGCCAGCAGTTTAGCTTCATGGCAGCCCCAGCATTTT.